This is a list of T cell receptor beta chains from one sample in a study of blood T cell repertoires in COVID-19. Clones were read by immunoSEQ multiplex PCR, and TCRdb kept only the in-frame ones, dropping some. The data show 80,000 to 100,000 clones, just over 85% seen once. Sequenced sample: peripheral blood. The receptors originated from a woman of 80 years or more in a cohort sampled during active or convalescent COVID-19. Both conserved end residues are part of each CDR3. D genes are given only for firm matches. Rows give clone size only sometimes, using once, few, many, or a class for an expanded clone.

>-|13|-|TRBJ1-3|TRBV19
CASSTGSGNTIYF
TGTGCCAGCAGCACAGGGTCTGGAAACACCATATATTTT
>-|15|-|TRBJ1-5|TRBV28
CASSLAPERVQPQHF
TGTGCCAGCAGTTTGGCCCCTGAGAGGGTTCAGCCCCAGCATTTT
>-|14|-|TRBJ1-6|TRBV27
CASSFVGVGSPLHF
TGTGCCAGCAGTTTTGTAGGGGTGGGTTCACCCCTCCACTTT
>-|15|TRBD1|TRBJ2-1|TRBV11-2
CASSFGTGTYNEQFF
TGTGCCAGCAGCTTTGGGACAGGGACCTACAATGAGCAGTTCTTC
>-|16|TRBD1|TRBJ2-2|TRBV28
CASRGGTGGRTGELFF
TGTGCCAGCAGGGGAGGGACAGGGGGCAGGACCGGGGAGCTGTTTTTT
>-|14|-|TRBJ1-6|TRBV30
CAWSVVQRGSPLHF
TGTGCCTGGAGTGTAGTCCAACGGGGTTCACCCCTCCACTTT
>few|15|-|TRBJ1-4|TRBV10-3
CAISDPQAGREKLFF
TGTGCCATCAGTGACCCGCAGGCGGGTCGGGAAAAACTGTTTTTT
>few|14|TRBD1|TRBJ1-5|TRBV19
CASTGQEGNQPQHF
TGTGCCAGCACAGGACAGGAGGGGAATCAGCCCCAGCATTTT
>-|14|-|TRBJ2-1|TRBV29-1
CSAPPGTSYNEQFF
TGCAGCGCCCCGCCCGGGACTTCCTACAATGAGCAGTTCTTC
>-|13|-|TRBJ2-6|TRBV3-1/TRBV3-2
CASRSSGANVLTF
TGTGCCAGCAGGAGCTCTGGGGCCAACGTCCTGACTTTC
>-|13|-|TRBJ1-5|TRBV7-2
CASSSTGGQPQHF
TGTGCCAGCAGCTCTACGGGGGGCCAGCCCCAGCATTTT
>-|13|TRBD2|TRBJ2-3|TRBV5-1
CASWTSGMYTQYF
TGCGCCAGCTGGACTAGCGGGATGTATACGCAGTATTTT
>few|14|-|TRBJ2-7|TRBV19
CASSRGQGNYEQYF
TGTGCCAGTAGTCGGGGCCAGGGGAACTACGAGCAGTACTTC
>-|15|TRBD2|TRBJ2-3|TRBV3-1/TRBV3-2
CASQPSSGITDTQYF
TGTGCCAGCCAGCCCAGCAGCGGGATCACAGATACGCAGTATTTT
>-|18|-|TRBJ2-6|TRBV15
CATSRDKAGLAGANVLTF
TGTGCCACCAGCAGAGATAAGGCAGGGTTGGCTGGGGCCAACGTCCTGACTTTC
>-|16|TRBD1|TRBJ2-5|TRBV4-1
CASSLNRGRGGETQYF
TGCGCCAGCAGCCTGAACAGGGGGCGCGGGGGAGAGACCCAGTACTTC
>-|14|-|TRBJ1-1|TRBV5-1
CASSPGELNTEAFF
TGCGCCAGCAGCCCCGGAGAGTTGAACACTGAAGCTTTCTTT
>-|11|-|TRBJ1-4|TRBV10-2
CASSPGEKLFF
TGCGCCAGCAGTCCGGGTGAAAAACTGTTTTTT
>once|15|TRBD1|TRBJ1-2|TRBV30
CAWRGQGSIYYGYTF
TGTGCCTGGAGGGGACAGGGGAGTATTTACTATGGCTACACCTTC
>-|16|TRBD1|TRBJ1-3|TRBV19
CASNLDRPDSGNTIYF
TGTGCCAGTAATTTGGACAGGCCCGACTCTGGAAACACCATATATTTT
>-|17|TRBD1|TRBJ1-2|TRBV11-3
CASSFGTGETYNYGYTF
TGTGCCAGCAGCTTTGGGACAGGTGAAACCTATAACTATGGCTACACCTTC
>-|14|-|TRBJ1-2|TRBV15
CATSRVGGIDGYTF
TGTGCCACCAGTCGAGTGGGGGGGATCGACGGCTACACCTTC
>-|16|-|TRBJ2-1|TRBV11-3
CASSFRGVADYNEQFF
TGTGCCAGCAGCTTCAGGGGGGTAGCGGACTACAATGAGCAGTTCTTC
>-|15|-|TRBJ1-2|TRBV29-1
CSVAEGSIANYGYTF
TGCAGCGTTGCAGAAGGGAGCATAGCTAACTATGGCTACACCTTC
>-|14|-|TRBJ1-5|TRBV6-5
CAINEPGGGQPQHF
TGTGCCATTAACGAACCCGGGGGGGGCCAGCCCCAGCATTTT
>-|14|-|TRBJ1-4|TRBV9
CASSGGQTNEKLFF
TGTGCCAGCAGCGGGGGGCAGACTAATGAAAAACTGTTTTTT
>few|15|-|TRBJ2-2|TRBV2
CASTRGSANTGELFF
TGTGCCAGCACAAGAGGCAGCGCGAACACCGGGGAGCTGTTTTTT
>-|14|-|TRBJ1-4|TRBV28
CASSLAGFNEKLFF
TGTGCCAGCAGTTTGGCAGGGTTCAATGAAAAACTGTTTTTT
>-|16|-|TRBJ2-2|TRBV5-1
CASSLPAADLTGELFF
TGCGCCAGCAGCTTGCCCGCAGCGGACCTAACCGGGGAGCTGTTTTTT
>once|15|-|TRBJ1-3|TRBV7-3
CASSLDGGPGNTIYF
TGTGCCAGCAGCCTAGACGGGGGGCCAGGAAACACCATATATTTT
>few|16|-|TRBJ1-4|TRBV6-1
CASSERYSTTNEKLFF
TGTGCCAGCAGTGAACGATACAGCACAACTAATGAAAAACTGTTTTTT
>-|14|-|TRBJ1-6|TRBV5-1
CASSPDSANSPLHF
TGCGCCAGCAGCCCGGACAGCGCTAATTCACCCCTCCACTTT
>few|15|TRBD1|TRBJ2-7|TRBV7-9
CASSDDRERIYEQYF
TGTGCCAGCAGCGACGACAGGGAAAGGATCTACGAGCAGTACTTC
>few|14|TRBD1|TRBJ2-5|TRBV6-5
CASSQQGSQETQYF
TGTGCCAGCAGCCAACAGGGGAGCCAAGAGACCCAGTACTTC
>once|15|TRBD1|TRBJ1-5|TRBV25-1
CASSERDRDNQPQHF
TGTGCCAGCAGTGAAAGAGACAGGGACAATCAGCCCCAGCATTTT
>-|15|-|TRBJ2-5|TRBV10-2
CASSGGGAGDETQYF
TGCGCCAGCAGTGGAGGGGGGGCAGGGGATGAGACCCAGTACTTC
>-|13|-|TRBJ1-1|TRBV19
CATSSEMNTEAFF
TGTGCCACCTCCTCGGAGATGAACACTGAAGCTTTCTTT
>-|13|-|TRBJ1-1|TRBV6-5
CASRPGQNTEAFF
TGTGCCAGCAGGCCGGGACAGAACACTGAAGCTTTCTTT
>-|13|-|TRBJ1-2|TRBV19
CASSLQASYGYTF
TGTGCCAGTAGTCTTCAGGCATCGTATGGCTACACCTTC
>-|16|TRBD2|TRBJ2-7|TRBV28
CASTLGGLAGASEQYF
TGTGCCAGCACCCTAGGGGGACTAGCGGGGGCAAGCGAGCAGTACTTC